The 29 T cell receptor beta chains below come from one sample, sequenced in a study of blood T cell repertoires in COVID-19. TCRdb's copy holds only in-frame clones and misses some; the assay was immunoSEQ multiplex PCR. The sample has 150,000 to 200,000 clones; about 88% are singletons. The sample consisted of PBMCs or T cells enriched from blood (not recorded which). These receptors all come from a woman aged 18-29 years who had recovered from COVID-19.

CDR3 protein: CASSQDSGLAGGLSGELFF. The CDR3 DNA reads as TGCGCCAGCAGCCAAGACTCAGGACTAGCGGGGGGGCTGTCCGGGGAGCTGTTTTTT. J is TRBJ2-2 and V is TRBV4-1; 15 nucleotides line up with TRBD2. V was pared by 0 bases and J by 6 bases, with 8 bases of the junction left unmatched. Germline V gives CDR1 MGHRA, CDR2 YSYEKL. This CDR3 spans 19 amino acids.

The V gene is TRBV7-9, the J gene TRBJ1-1; possible D gene TRBD1, 6 bases. With 5 bases removed from V and 3 bases from J, the gap between germline ends came to 10 bases. Germline V gives CDR1 SEHNR, CDR2 FQNEAQ (reference sequence). The CDR3 length is 13 residues. In DNA form, the CDR3 reads TGTGCCAGCAGCAGACAGGTCGACACTGAAGCTTTCTTT. It encodes CASSRQVDTEAFF.

The chain joins TRBV14 to TRBJ2-7, with TRBD2 as a possible D gene (6 bases). The germline gives CDR1 SGHDN, CDR2 FVKESK. The V and J ends lost 1 base and 3 bases respectively, with 7 bases between them. CDR3 length: 13 residues. For the CDR3, the DNA is TGTGCCAGCAGCCAAGGACTAGACTACGAGCAGTACTTC. Residues: CASSQGLDYEQYF.

This sequence joins TRBV6-6 and TRBJ1-6; D unresolved. Germline values: CDR1 MNHNY, CDR2 SVGAGI (reference sequence). The CDR3 is made up of 14 amino acids. Deletions cut 2 bases from V and 2 bases from J, with 4 bases between. CDR3 residues: CASSYRAYNSPLHF. The CDR3 coding sequence is TGTGCCAGCAGTTACCGGGCCTATAATTCACCCCTCCACTTT.

V and J are TRBV30 and TRBJ1-2; 7 bases agree with TRBD1. The J segment lost 4 bases and the V segment lost 3 bases, leaving 2 bases of the junction unmatched. Germline CDR1 GTSNPN, CDR2 SVGIG (reference sequence). CDR3 length: 12 residues. The CDR3 sequence: CAWRAGGYGYTF. For the CDR3, the DNA is TGTGCCTGGAGGGCAGGGGGCTATGGCTACACCTTC.

Points on this clone: Other DNA sequences in this specimen translate into the identical CDR3. The chain joins TRBV9 to TRBJ1-1; D unclear. CDR3 length: 14 residues. Deletions cut 0 bases from V and 0 bases from J, with 6 bases between. CDR1 is SGDLS, CDR2 YYNGEE, per germline. CDR3 residues: CASSVAGMNTEAFF. CDR3 nucleotides: TGTGCCAGCAGCGTAGCCGGGATGAACACTGAAGCTTTCTTT.

V gene TRBV11-2 combines with J gene TRBJ2-1; the D gene is possibly TRBD1 (5 bases). The CDR3 is 16 residues long. Germline V gene data show CDR1 as SGHAT and CDR2 as FQNNGV. The V end lost 5 bases, the J end lost 0 bases, and 14 bases lay between the germline ends. Here the CDR3 DNA reads TGTGCCAGCAGCCCCCAGGGTTTTAGCTCCTACAATGAGCAGTTCTTC. Residues: CASSPQGFSSYNEQFF.

The chain has TRBV10-1 and TRBJ2-3; 7 bases match TRBD2. The junction had 5 bases not matched to a gene; V was cut back by 3 bases and J by 2 bases. CDR1 is WNHNN, CDR2 SYGVQD, per germline (reference sequence). The CDR3 sequence is 15 residues long. The CDR3 protein is CASSEGLAATDTQYF. CDR3 coding DNA: TGCGCCAGCAGTGAAGGTCTAGCGGCCACAGATACGCAGTATTTT.

The V call is TRBV2, the J call TRBJ1-6, with 7 bases aligning to TRBD1. V was clipped by 1 base and J by 5 bases; unmatched bases: 5. The CDR3 consists of 16 residues. CDR1 and CDR2 from the germline V gene are SNHLY and FYNNEI. CDR3 protein: CASSEEGTDNNSPLHF. DNA for the CDR3: TGTGCCAGCAGTGAAGAGGGGACAGATAATAATTCACCCCTCCACTTT.

The count of this clone is one. The V call is TRBV7-8, the J call TRBJ2-3; 7 bases line up with TRBD2. Germline lookup yields CDR1 SGHVS and CDR2 FQNEAQ. The CDR3 length is 16 residues. The junction had 5 bases not matched to a gene; V was cut back by 2 bases and J by 0 bases. For the CDR3, the DNA is TGTGCCAGCAGCTTACCAAGCGGGACTAGCACAGATACGCAGTATTTT. Translated, it gives CASSLPSGTSTDTQYF. The variable domain in full, completed from reference TRBV7-8 and TRBJ2-3, reads GAGVSQSPRYKVAKRGQDVALRCDPISGHVSLFWYQQALGQGPEFLTYFQNEAQLDKSGLPSDRFFAERPEGSVSTLKIQRTQQEDSAVYLCASSLPSGTSTDTQYFGPGTRLTVL.

The CDR3 nucleotides read TGTGCTAGTGGTTTTCCCCCCGGGAATGAGCAGTTCTTC. This encodes CASGFPPGNEQFF. The rearrangement joins TRBV12-5 to TRBJ2-1; unclear D gene. V lost 3 bases and J 7 bases, leaving 10 bases between the germline ends. Germline V gene data show CDR1 as LGHNT and CDR2 as FRNRAP. The CDR3 totals 13 residues.

CDR3 loop: CASSLRSQAGNTIYF. The CDR3 DNA sequence: TGTGCCAGCAGCTTACGTAGCCAAGCTGGAAACACCATATATTTT. This chain links TRBV11-2 with TRBJ1-3; no firm D call. V was pared by 2 bases and J by 2 bases, with 10 bases between. The CDR3 totals 15 residues. Per germline, CDR1 SGHAT and CDR2 FQNNGV.

V gene TRBV19 combines with J gene TRBJ2-7; D possibly corresponds to TRBD1 (6 bases). The CDR3 is made up of 13 amino acids. Germline assignment: CDR1 LNHDA and CDR2 SQIVND (reference sequence). The germline V and J ends were trimmed by 5 bases and 5 bases, with 13 bases remaining between them. DNA for the CDR3: TGTGCCAGTAGTCGAACAGGGTTCAACGAGCAGTACTTC. Its protein product is CASSRTGFNEQYF.

Details on this clone: Distinct nucleotide sequences in the sample also encode this CDR3. The rearrangement uses TRBV19 and TRBJ2-7; D possibly corresponds to TRBD2 (6 bases). The germline gives CDR1 LNHDA, CDR2 SQIVND (reference sequence). The CDR3 contains 10 residues. The ends were cut back, 8 bases at V and 4 bases at J, with 6 bases in the middle. The CDR3 bases are TGTGCCAGTGGGACTTACGAGCAGTACTTC. As protein: CASGTYEQYF.

This clone was recorded once. This rearrangement joins TRBV7-2 to TRBJ2-3, with 7 bases matching TRBD1. Losses at the gene ends were 1 base for V and 10 bases for J; bases not matched to a gene: 14. Germline CDR1 reads SGHTA; CDR2 reads FQGNSA. CDR3 length: 16 residues. Here the CDR3 DNA reads TGTGCCAGCAGCTTAGAGGGGGCCGGCTACTCTAAGGCGCAGTATTTT. Its translation is CASSLEGAGYSKAQYF. Full variable domain (outside the CDR3, taken from reference TRBV7-2 and TRBJ2-3): GAGVSQSPSNKVTEKGKDVELRCDPISGHTALYWYRQSLGQGLEFLIYFQGNSAPDKSGLPSDRFSAERTGGSVSTLTIQRTQQEDSAVYLCASSLEGAGYSKAQYFGPGTRLTVL.

The genes are TRBV7-8 and TRBJ1-2, with 8 bases identical to TRBD1. Germline CDR1 reads SGHVS; CDR2 reads FQNEAQ. Unmatched junction bases numbered 7, after V lost 5 bases and J lost 2 bases. The CDR3 has 15 residues. For the CDR3, the DNA is TGTGCCAGCAGCAGACTGACAGGGGTGAACTATGGCTACACCTTC. Translated, it gives CASSRLTGVNYGYTF.

This chain uses TRBV30 with TRBJ2-4; weak D call: TRBD1 (6 bases). The germline V gene has CDR1 GTSNPN and CDR2 SVGIG (reference sequence). Trimming stripped 1 base from V and 4 bases from J, with 8 bases between. The CDR3 length is 13 residues. DNA for the CDR3: TGTGCCTGGAGTGGGGACATTAAAAACATTCAGTACTTC. Its protein is CAWSGDIKNIQYF.

V is TRBV3-1 (or the pseudogene TRBV3-2) and J is TRBJ2-7; D is unclear. Trimming took off 3 bases at V and 4 bases at J, with 10 bases between the two ends. The CDR3 is made up of 13 amino acids. Germline V gives CDR1 LGHDT, CDR2 YNNKEL (reference sequence). CDR3 loop: CASSHLAQYEQYF. The CDR3 DNA follows: TGTGCCAGCAGCCATTTGGCACAATACGAGCAGTACTTC.

This rearrangement joins TRBV28 to TRBJ2-7; possible D gene TRBD1, 7 bases. The CDR3 is 18 amino acids. Germline V gene lookup returns CDR1 MDHEN and CDR2 SYDVKM. V was shortened by 4 bases and J by 4 bases, with 26 bases between the two germline ends. The CDR3 protein is CASSSPRGSGTAHYEQYF. The CDR3 DNA sequence: TGTGCCAGCAGTTCCCCGCGGGGTAGTGGGACAGCCCATTACGAGCAGTACTTC.

The chain carries TRBV4-1 and TRBJ2-1; 8 bases fit TRBD2. CDR1 and CDR2 from the germline V gene are MGHRA and YSYEKL. J lost 2 bases, V lost 4 bases, and 10 bases had no gene match. The length of the CDR3 is 17 residues. As DNA, the CDR3 is TGCGCCAGCAGCCGTGGGGCGGGCGGGAGGACCTACAATGAGCAGTTCTTC. Protein sequence: CASSRGAGGRTYNEQFF.

There are many counts of this clone. The rearrangement uses TRBV4-3 and TRBJ1-2; tentative D call: TRBD1 (5 bases). CDR3 length equals 15 residues. Trimming removed 8 bases at V and 6 bases at J, with 22 bases between. Germline assignment: CDR1 LGHNA and CDR2 YSLEER. CDR3 region: CASSPGQGGGNGYTF. The CDR3, as DNA: TGCGCCAGCTCACCTGGGCAGGGAGGTGGAAATGGCTACACCTTC.

The V gene is TRBV6-1, the J gene TRBJ2-1; TRBD2 matches 15 bases. The CDR3 consists of 17 residues. The trim removed 4 bases at V and 6 bases at J, leaving 7 bases unmatched. CDR1 is MNHNS, CDR2 SASEGT, per germline. The DNA for the CDR3 is TGTGCCAGCAGTGTTGGACTAGCGGGAGGGTTGAGCAATGAGCAGTTCTTC. It is translated as CASSVGLAGGLSNEQFF.

The chain carries TRBV24-1 and TRBJ2-3; 9 nucleotides line up with TRBD1. The ends lost 5 bases at V and 7 bases at J; junction bases unmatched: 9. This CDR3 has 15 amino acids. Germline V gene sequence: CDR1 KGHDR, CDR2 SFDVKD. For the CDR3, the DNA is TGTGCCACCAGTGGGTGGGACAGGGAGGTGAATACGCAGTATTTT. Protein product: CATSGWDREVNTQYF.

The J gene is TRBJ1-2, the V gene TRBV4-1, with 8 nucleotides matching TRBD1. Trimming at V came to 7 bases and at J to 2 bases, leaving 6 bases not matched to a gene. The germline CDR1 and CDR2 sequences are MGHRA and YSYEKL. CDR3 length: 14 amino acids. CDR3 DNA: TGCGCCAGCAAAACAGGGGGGACCAACTATGGCTACACCTTC. This sequence encodes CASKTGGTNYGYTF.

The chain employs TRBV10-3 and TRBJ1-1; the D gene is possibly TRBD1 (5 bases). The CDR3 runs 12 residues. CDR1 is ENHRY and CDR2 is SYGVKD in the germline V gene. Trimming shortened V by 10 bases and J by 4 bases, and 13 bases separated the two germline ends. The DNA for the CDR3 is TGTGCCACGGGGGGTCGGGGCACTGAAGCTTTCTTT. This gives the protein CATGGRGTEAFF.

As regards this clone: An end of the junction differs from the germline gene, which may be a read error. The chain joins TRBV19 to TRBJ1-1; 7 bases are shared with TRBD1. Germline values: CDR1 LNHDA, CDR2 SQIVND (reference sequence). The CDR3 length is 12 residues. CDR3 sequence reads: CASRTTGSDAFF. CDR3 DNA: TGTGCCAGTAGGACGACAGGGTCTGACGCTTTCTTT.

V and J are TRBV10-3 and TRBJ1-2, with D possibly TRBD1 on 5 matching bases. Germline CDR1 is ENHRY and CDR2 is SYGVKD. The CDR3 runs to 15 residues. V was pared by 7 bases and J by 8 bases, with 23 bases between. CDR3 nucleotide sequence: TGTGCCATCAACGCGGATTCCGGGACTTTGCGGGGCTACACCTTC. Translation: CAINADSGTLRGYTF.

The sample holds one count of this clone. The chain is built from TRBV28 and TRBJ2-7; D unresolved. The CDR3 extends over 12 amino acids. V was trimmed by 5 bases and J by 3 bases, leaving 8 bases between them. Germline CDR1 and CDR2: MDHEN and SYDVKM. The CDR3 DNA follows: TGTGCCAGCAGTCGGCCAGGCTACGAGCAGTACTTC. Encoded protein: CASSRPGYEQYF.

This rearrangement joins TRBV10-3 to TRBJ1-1; possibly TRBD1 for D (6 bases). The CDR3 is made up of 14 amino acids. V lost 5 bases and J 5 bases, leaving 15 bases between the germline ends. The germline gives CDR1 ENHRY, CDR2 SYGVKD. The CDR3 is CAISLGHQETEAFF. Here the CDR3 DNA reads TGTGCCATCAGTCTGGGACATCAGGAAACTGAAGCTTTCTTT.